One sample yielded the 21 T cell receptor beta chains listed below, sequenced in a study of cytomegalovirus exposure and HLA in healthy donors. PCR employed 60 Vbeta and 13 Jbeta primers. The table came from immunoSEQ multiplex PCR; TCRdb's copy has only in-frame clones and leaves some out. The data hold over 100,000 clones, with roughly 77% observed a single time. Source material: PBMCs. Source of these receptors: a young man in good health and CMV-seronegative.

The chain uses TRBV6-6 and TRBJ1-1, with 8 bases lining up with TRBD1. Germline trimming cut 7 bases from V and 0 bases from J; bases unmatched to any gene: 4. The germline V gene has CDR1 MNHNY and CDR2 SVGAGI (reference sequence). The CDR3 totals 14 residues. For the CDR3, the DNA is TGTGCCAGCACCGGGACAGGTATGAACACTGAAGCTTTCTTT. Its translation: CASTGTGMNTEAFF.

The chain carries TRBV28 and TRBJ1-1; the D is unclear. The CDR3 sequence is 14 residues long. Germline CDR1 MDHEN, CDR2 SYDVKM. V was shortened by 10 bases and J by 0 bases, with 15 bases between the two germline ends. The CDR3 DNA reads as TGTGCCACCTCGGTGTTTGGAGTGAACACTGAAGCTTTCTTT. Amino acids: CATSVFGVNTEAFF.

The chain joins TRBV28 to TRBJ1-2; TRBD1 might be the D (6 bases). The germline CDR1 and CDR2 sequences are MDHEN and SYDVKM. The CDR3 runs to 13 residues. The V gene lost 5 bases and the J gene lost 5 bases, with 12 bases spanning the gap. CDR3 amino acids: CASSHRDQYGYTF. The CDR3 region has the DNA TGTGCCAGCAGTCACAGGGATCAATATGGCTACACCTTC.

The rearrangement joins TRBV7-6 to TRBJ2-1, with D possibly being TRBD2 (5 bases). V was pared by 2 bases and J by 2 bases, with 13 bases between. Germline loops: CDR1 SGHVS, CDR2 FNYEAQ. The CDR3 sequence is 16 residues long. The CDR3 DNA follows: TGTGCCAGCAGCTTAATTCTAGCTGGAACCTACAATGAGCAGTTCTTC. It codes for CASSLILAGTYNEQFF.

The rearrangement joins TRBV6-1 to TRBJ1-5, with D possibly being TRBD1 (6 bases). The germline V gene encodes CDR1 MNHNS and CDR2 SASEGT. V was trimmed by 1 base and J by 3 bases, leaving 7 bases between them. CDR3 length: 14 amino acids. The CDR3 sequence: CASSEGQANQPQHF. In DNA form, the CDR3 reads TGTGCCAGCAGTGAAGGACAGGCCAATCAGCCCCAGCATTTT.

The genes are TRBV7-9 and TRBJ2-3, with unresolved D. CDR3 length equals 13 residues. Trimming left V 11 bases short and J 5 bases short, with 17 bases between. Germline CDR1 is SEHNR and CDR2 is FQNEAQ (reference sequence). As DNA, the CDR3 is TGTGCCTACGACACAGACGTCAGAGATACGCAGTATTTT. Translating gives CAYDTDVRDTQYF.

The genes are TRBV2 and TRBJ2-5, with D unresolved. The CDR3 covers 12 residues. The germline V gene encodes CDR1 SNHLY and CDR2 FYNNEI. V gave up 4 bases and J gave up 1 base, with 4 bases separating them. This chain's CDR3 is CASSVSQETQYF. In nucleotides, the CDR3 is TGTGCCAGCAGTGTCAGCCAAGAGACCCAGTACTTC.

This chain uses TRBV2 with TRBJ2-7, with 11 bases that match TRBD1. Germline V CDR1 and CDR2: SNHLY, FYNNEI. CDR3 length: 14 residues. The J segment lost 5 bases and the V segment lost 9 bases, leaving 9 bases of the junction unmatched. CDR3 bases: TGTGCCAGGGGGCCGGGACAGGGGGGACACGAGCAGTACTTC. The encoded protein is CARGPGQGGHEQYF. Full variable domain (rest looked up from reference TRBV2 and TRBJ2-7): EPEVTQTPSHQVTQMGQEVILRCVPISNHLYFYWYRQILGQKVEFLVSFYNNEISEKSEIFDDQFSVERPDGSNFTLKIRSTKLEDSAMYFCARGPGQGGHEQYFGPGTRLTVT.

The CDR3 DNA follows: TGTGCCAGCAGTTTGTATGTACCAGGGGTGCAGTACTTC. This encodes CASSLYVPGVQYF. The chain combines TRBV28 with TRBJ2-7; a possible D gene is TRBD1 (6 bases). Looked up from germline, CDR1 is MDHEN and CDR2 is SYDVKM. V lost 3 bases and J lost 9, with 15 bases in between. This CDR3 region has 13 residues.

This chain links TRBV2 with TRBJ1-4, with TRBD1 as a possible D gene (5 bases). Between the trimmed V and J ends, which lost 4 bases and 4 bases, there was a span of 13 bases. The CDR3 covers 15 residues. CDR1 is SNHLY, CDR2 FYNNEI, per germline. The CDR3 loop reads CASSADSDRNEKLFF. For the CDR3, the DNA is TGTGCCAGCAGTGCTGACAGCGACCGTAATGAAAAACTGTTTTTT. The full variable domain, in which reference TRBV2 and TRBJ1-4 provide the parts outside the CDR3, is EPEVTQTPSHQVTQMGQEVILRCVPISNHLYFYWYRQILGQKVEFLVSFYNNEISEKSEIFDDQFSVERPDGSNFTLKIRSTKLEDSAMYFCASSADSDRNEKLFFGSGTQLSVL.

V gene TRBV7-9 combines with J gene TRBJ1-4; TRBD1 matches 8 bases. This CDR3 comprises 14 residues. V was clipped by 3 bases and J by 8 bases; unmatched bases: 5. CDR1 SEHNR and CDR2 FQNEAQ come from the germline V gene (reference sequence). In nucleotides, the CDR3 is TGTGCCAGCAGCTTTCCAGGGGGCAGGGAAAAACTGTTTTTT. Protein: CASSFPGGREKLFF.

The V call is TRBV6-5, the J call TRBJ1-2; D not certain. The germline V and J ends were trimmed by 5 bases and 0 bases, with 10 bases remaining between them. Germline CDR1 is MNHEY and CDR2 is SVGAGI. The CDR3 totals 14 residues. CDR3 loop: CASSRLLANYGYTF. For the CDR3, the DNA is TGTGCCAGCAGTCGACTCCTAGCTAACTATGGCTACACCTTC.

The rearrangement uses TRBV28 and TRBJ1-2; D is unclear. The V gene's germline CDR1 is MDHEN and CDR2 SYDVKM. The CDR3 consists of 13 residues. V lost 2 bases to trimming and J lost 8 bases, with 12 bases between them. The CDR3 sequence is CASSLSQQPGYTF. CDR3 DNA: TGTGCCAGCAGTTTAAGCCAACAGCCAGGCTACACCTTC.

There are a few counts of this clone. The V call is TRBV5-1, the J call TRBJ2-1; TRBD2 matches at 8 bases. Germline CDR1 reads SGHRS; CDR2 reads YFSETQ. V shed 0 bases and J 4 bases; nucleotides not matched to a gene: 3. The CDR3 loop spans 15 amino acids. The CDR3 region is CASSLDGRVYNEQFF. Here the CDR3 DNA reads TGCGCCAGCAGCTTGGACGGGAGGGTATACAATGAGCAGTTCTTC.

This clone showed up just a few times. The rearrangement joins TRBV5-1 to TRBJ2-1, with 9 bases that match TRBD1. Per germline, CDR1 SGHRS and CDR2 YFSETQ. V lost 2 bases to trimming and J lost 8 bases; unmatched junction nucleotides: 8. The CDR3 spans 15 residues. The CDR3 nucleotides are TGCGCCAGCAGCTTTGGTTTACAGGGGGCGGATGAGCAGTTCTTC. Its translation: CASSFGLQGADEQFF. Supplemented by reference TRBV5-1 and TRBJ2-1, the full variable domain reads KAGVTQTPRYLIKTRGQQVTLSCSPISGHRSVSWYQQTPGQGLQFLFEYFSETQRNKGNFPGRFSGRQFSNSRSEMNVSTLELGDSALYLCASSFGLQGADEQFFGPGTRLTVL.

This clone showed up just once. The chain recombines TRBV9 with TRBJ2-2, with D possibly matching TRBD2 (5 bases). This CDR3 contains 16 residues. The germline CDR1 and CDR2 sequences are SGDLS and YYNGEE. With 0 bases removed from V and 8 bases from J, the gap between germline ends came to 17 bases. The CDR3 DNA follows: TGTGCCAGCAGCGTAGGGTACGGGGATGTGTTTGGGGAGCTGTTTTTT. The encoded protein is CASSVGYGDVFGELFF.

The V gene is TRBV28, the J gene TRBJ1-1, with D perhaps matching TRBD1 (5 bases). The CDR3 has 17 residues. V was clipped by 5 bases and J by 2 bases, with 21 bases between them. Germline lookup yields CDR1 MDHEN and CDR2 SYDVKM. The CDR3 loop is CASSRIWGSGGNTEAFF. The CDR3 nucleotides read TGTGCCAGCAGTCGAATTTGGGGGAGCGGGGGAAACACTGAAGCTTTCTTT.

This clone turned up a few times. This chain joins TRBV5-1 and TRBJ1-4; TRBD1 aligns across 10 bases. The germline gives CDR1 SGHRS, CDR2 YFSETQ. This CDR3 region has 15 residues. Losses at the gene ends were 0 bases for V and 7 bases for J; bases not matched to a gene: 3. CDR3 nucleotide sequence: TGCGCCAGCAGCTTGGGACAGGGGGCGTTTGAAAAACTGTTTTTT. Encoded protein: CASSLGQGAFEKLFF.

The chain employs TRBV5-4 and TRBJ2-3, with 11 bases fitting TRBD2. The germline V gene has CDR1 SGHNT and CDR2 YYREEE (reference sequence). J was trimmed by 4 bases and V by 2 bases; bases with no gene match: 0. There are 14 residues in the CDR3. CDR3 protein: CASSLLAGADTQYF. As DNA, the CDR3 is TGTGCCAGCAGCTTACTAGCGGGGGCAGATACGCAGTATTTT. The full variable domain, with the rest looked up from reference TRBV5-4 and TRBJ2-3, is ETGVTQSPTHLIKTRGQQVTLRCSSQSGHNTVSWYQQALGQGPQFIFQYYREEENGRGNFPPRFSGLQFPNYSSELNVNALELDDSALYLCASSLLAGADTQYFGPGTRLTVL.

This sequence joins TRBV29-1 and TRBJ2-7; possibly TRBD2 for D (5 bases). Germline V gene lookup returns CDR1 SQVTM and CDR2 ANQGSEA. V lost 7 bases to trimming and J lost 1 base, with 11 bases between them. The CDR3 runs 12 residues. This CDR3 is CSASTGSYEQYF. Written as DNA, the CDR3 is TGCAGCGCTTCGACGGGATCCTACGAGCAGTACTTC.

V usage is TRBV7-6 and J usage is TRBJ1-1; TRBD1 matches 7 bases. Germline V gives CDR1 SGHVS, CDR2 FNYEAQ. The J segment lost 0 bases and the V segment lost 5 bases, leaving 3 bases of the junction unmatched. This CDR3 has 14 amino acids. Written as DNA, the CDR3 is TGTGCCAGCAGCCGGACAGGATTGAACACTGAAGCTTTCTTT. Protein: CASSRTGLNTEAFF.